This T cell receptor (beta chain) came from a study of CXCR3-negative and CXCR3-positive naive CD8 T cells. Study summary: Per library, roughly 1.6 +/- 0.3 million reads; roughly 130 million TRB reads overall. General observations from the study: When CXCR3-positive naive cells were set against CXCR3-negative naive cells, the former had more hydrophobic TRB CDR3s. Similar TRBV-TRBJ usage was seen in naive cells (both CXCR3-negative and CXCR3-positive), but memory cells differed.

In preparing the TRB cDNA libraries, 5' RACE with UMI labels was used. TCRdb reprocessed the 5' RACE reads; each CDR3 protein has one entry and no DNA is given. The listing contains around 84,000 distinct CDR3 sequences. Of note for this clonotype: Its matching antigen is unknown.

The germline CDR1 and CDR2 sequences are SGDLS and YYNGEE. The CDR3 loop spans 15 amino acids. Those CD8+ T cells considered naive were CD45RO-CCR7+CD27+CD95-. The TCR comes from a human donor in good health. Some clones in this sample may be carry-over from other donors' samples. The chain joins TRBV9 to TRBJ2-1. Sequenced: naive CXCR3+ CD8+ T cells from blood. Documented subset: CD45RO-CCR7+CD27+CD95- naive CD8+ T cells expressing CXCR3 (TNR3+). The CDR3: CASSVDYFSYNEQFF.